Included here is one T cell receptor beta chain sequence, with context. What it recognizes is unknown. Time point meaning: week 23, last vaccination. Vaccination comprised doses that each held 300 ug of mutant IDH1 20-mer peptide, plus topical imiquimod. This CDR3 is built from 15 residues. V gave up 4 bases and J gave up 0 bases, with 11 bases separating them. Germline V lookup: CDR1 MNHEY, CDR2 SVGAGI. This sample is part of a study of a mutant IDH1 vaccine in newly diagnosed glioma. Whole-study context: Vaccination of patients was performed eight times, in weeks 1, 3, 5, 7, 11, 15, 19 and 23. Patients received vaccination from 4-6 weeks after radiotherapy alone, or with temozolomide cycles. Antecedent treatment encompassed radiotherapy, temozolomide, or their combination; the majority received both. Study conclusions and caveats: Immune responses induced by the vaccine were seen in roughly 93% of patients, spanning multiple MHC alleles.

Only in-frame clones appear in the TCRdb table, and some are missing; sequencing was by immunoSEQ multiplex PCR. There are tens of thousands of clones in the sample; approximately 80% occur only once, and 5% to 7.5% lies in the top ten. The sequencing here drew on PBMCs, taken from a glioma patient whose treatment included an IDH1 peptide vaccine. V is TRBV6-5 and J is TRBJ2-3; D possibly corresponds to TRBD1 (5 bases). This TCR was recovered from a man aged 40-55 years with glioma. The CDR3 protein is CASSLGQGSTDTQYF. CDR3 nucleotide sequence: TGTGCCAGCAGTTTGGGGCAAGGTAGCACAGATACGCAGTATTTT.